The 13 T cell receptor beta chains in this list originate from one sample, sequenced in a study of tumor-infiltrating lymphocytes in localized non-small cell lung cancer. The data were produced by immunoSEQ multiplex PCR, yet TCRdb's version contains in-frame clones alone and is incomplete. The sample includes about 12,000 clones, around 80% seen only once; the top ten take roughly 12%. Specimen: lung tumor tissue. The receptor set was obtained from a human donor with non-small cell lung cancer.

V usage is TRBV5-1 and J usage is TRBJ2-5; TRBD2 aligns across 10 bases. Germline V gives CDR1 SGHRS, CDR2 YFSETQ. Losses at the gene ends were 1 base for V and 5 bases for J; bases not matched to a gene: 11. The CDR3 runs 17 residues. The CDR3 is CASSLWASGGLRETQYF. The CDR3 nucleotides are TGCGCCAGCAGCTTGTGGGCTAGCGGGGGCCTACGGGAGACCCAGTACTTC. Filled out from reference TRBV5-1 and TRBJ2-5, the complete variable domain reads KAGVTQTPRYLIKTRGQQVTLSCSPISGHRSVSWYQQTPGQGLQFLFEYFSETQRNKGNFPGRFSGRQFSNSRSEMNVSTLELGDSALYLCASSLWASGGLRETQYFGPGTRLLVL.

This clone was detected only once. The rearrangement uses TRBV9 and TRBJ1-1; possibly TRBD1 for D (6 bases). Deletions cut 4 bases from V and 1 base from J, with 11 bases between. There are 14 residues in the CDR3. CDR1 SGDLS and CDR2 YYNGEE come from the germline V gene. The DNA for the CDR3 is TGTGCCAGCAGCATCGACAGGAAGAACACTGAAGCTTTCTTT. Protein sequence: CASSIDRKNTEAFF.

V and J are TRBV6-1 and TRBJ1-2; D is undetermined. The germline V gene has CDR1 MNHNS and CDR2 SASEGT. The ends were cut back, 7 bases at V and 5 bases at J, with 11 bases in the middle. The CDR3 runs to 12 residues. This chain's CDR3 is CASTNEIYGYTF. The DNA for the CDR3 is TGTGCCAGCACGAACGAAATTTATGGCTACACCTTC.

The chain has TRBV7-9 and TRBJ1-1; weak D call: TRBD1 (5 bases). The V gene lost 0 bases and the J gene lost 0 bases, with 8 bases spanning the gap. This CDR3 has 15 residues. The V gene's germline CDR1 is SEHNR and CDR2 FQNEAQ (reference sequence). The CDR3 DNA reads as TGTGCCAGCAGCTTAGCGGTGGGGCTGAACACTGAAGCTTTCTTT. As protein: CASSLAVGLNTEAFF.

The genes are TRBV5-8 and TRBJ1-2; D is ambiguous. CDR1 and CDR2 from the germline V gene are SGHTS and YDEGEE. This CDR3 contains 13 residues. The germline V and J ends were trimmed by 1 base and 3 bases, with 7 bases remaining between them. This CDR3 reads CASSLLNHYGYTF. In DNA, the CDR3 is TGTGCCAGCAGCTTGTTAAACCACTATGGCTACACCTTC. The complete variable domain, with remaining parts taken from reference TRBV5-8 and TRBJ1-2, reads EAGVTQSPTHLIKTRGQQATLRCSPISGHTSVYWYQQALGLGLQFLLWYDEGEERNRGNFPPRFSGRQFPNYSSELNVNALELEDSALYLCASSLLNHYGYTFGSGTRLTVV.

The V and J genes are TRBV7-9 and TRBJ2-7, with TRBD1 matching over 7 bases. CDR3 length equals 15 residues. V shed 2 bases and J 4 bases; nucleotides not matched to a gene: 8. Germline V gene data show CDR1 as SEHNR and CDR2 as FQNEAQ (reference sequence). CDR3 coding DNA: TGTGCCAGCAGCTTAATGACAGGGAGCGTATACGAGCAGTACTTC. It yields the protein CASSLMTGSVYEQYF.

This chain links TRBV11-2 with TRBJ1-3; maybe TRBD1 (5 bases). Germline V gene data show CDR1 as SGHAT and CDR2 as FQNNGV. This CDR3 has 14 amino acids. V dropped 5 bases and J dropped 2 bases, with 10 bases sitting between them. The CDR3 DNA is TGTGCCAGCAGCCCGACGGGGCCTGGAAACACCATATATTTT. The encoded protein is CASSPTGPGNTIYF.

V and J are TRBV4-1 and TRBJ2-7, with 7 bases matching TRBD2. CDR1 is MGHRA and CDR2 is YSYEKL in the germline V gene. Trimming took 7 bases from V and 4 from J; bases not matched to a gene: 13. The CDR3 is 15 residues long. The CDR3 DNA reads as TGCGCCAGCACCCGAGTACCGGGGGGTCCGTACGAGCAGTACTTC. This encodes CASTRVPGGPYEQYF.

The V call is TRBV11-2, the J call TRBJ1-6, with no clear D. CDR1 and CDR2 (germline): SGHAT, FQNNGV. The CDR3 has 16 amino acids. Trimming cost V 0 bases and J 6 bases, with 12 bases left between them. The CDR3 region has the DNA TGTGCCAGCAGCTTAGATGGGTTTCTGTTTAATTCACCCCTCCACTTT. As protein: CASSLDGFLFNSPLHF. Based on the CDR3 plus reference TRBV11-2 and TRBJ1-6, the full variable domain is EAGVAQSPRYKIIEKRQSVAFWCNPISGHATLYWYQQILGQGPKLLIQFQNNGVVDDSQLPKDRFSAERLKGVDSTLKIQPAKLEDSAVYLCASSLDGFLFNSPLHFGNGTRLTVT.

CDR3 residues: CASSHLRDTKETQYF. Written as DNA, the CDR3 is TGTGCCAGCAGTCACCTCCGGGACACCAAAGAGACCCAGTACTTC. This chain links TRBV4-2 with TRBJ2-5, with a possible D match to TRBD1 (6 bases). CDR3 length equals 15 residues. Trimming pared 6 bases from V and 3 bases from J, leaving 17 bases between. Looked up from germline, CDR1 is LGHNA and CDR2 is YNFKEQ.

With regard to this clone: At one of its ends the junction is not consistent with the germline gene, which may arise from a read error. V is TRBV2 and J is TRBJ2-7, with D maybe TRBD2 (6 bases). The germline CDR1 and CDR2 sequences are SNHLY and FYNNEI. The CDR3 contains 13 residues. CDR3 sequence reads: CASRANRGTDMLF. As DNA, the CDR3 is TGTGCCAGCAGAGCTAACCGGGGGACCGACATGCTCTTC.

The chain is built from TRBV7-6 and TRBJ1-1, with TRBD1 as a possible D gene (6 bases). Germline V gene lookup returns CDR1 SGHVS and CDR2 FNYEAQ. The V end lost 5 bases, the J end lost 0 bases, and 13 bases lay between the germline ends. The CDR3 is made up of 15 amino acids. The CDR3 coding sequence is TGTGCCAGCAGCCCCAGACAGGCTTTGAACACTGAAGCTTTCTTT. Protein: CASSPRQALNTEAFF.

In this sample, this clone turned up once. The rearrangement uses TRBV18 and TRBJ1-6, with a possible D match to TRBD1 (5 bases). V lost 6 bases to trimming and J lost 5 bases, with 11 bases between them. This CDR3 has 14 residues. Germline V gene data show CDR1 as KGHSH and CDR2 as LQKENI. This chain's CDR3 is CASSLDNNNSPLHF. As DNA, the CDR3 is TGTGCCAGCTCCCTGGACAACAATAATTCACCCCTCCACTTT.